One sample yielded the 29 T cell receptor beta chains listed below, sequenced in a study of T cells in Graves' hyperthyroidism and ophthalmopathy. The CDR3 regions of TCR beta were amplified from RNA transcripts. Researchers ran a first-round RT-PCR on the TCR CDR3 using the HTBI primer set. TCRdb called the multiplex PCR reads again in MiXCR, with one record for every CDR3 protein. This sample has 350,000 or so distinct CDR3 sequences; around 18% occur once, and the top ten carry about 14%. The sequenced material came from blood. Receptors were obtained from a woman aged 40 to 49 with Graves' ophthalmopathy.

This clonotype was counted many times. The V and J genes are TRBV11-2 and TRBJ2-5; no firm D call. This CDR3 comprises 14 residues. Germline V gene sequence: CDR1 SGHAT, CDR2 FQNNGV. The V end lost 1 base, the J end lost 2 bases, and 8 bases lay between the germline ends. The CDR3, as DNA: TGTGCCAGCAGCTTAGGACCAGCTCAAGAGACCCAGTACTTC. Translated, it gives CASSLGPAQETQYF.

This chain uses TRBV20-1 with TRBJ1-2; D gene unclear. The germline V and J ends were trimmed by 0 bases and 6 bases, with 8 bases remaining between them. CDR1 is DFQATT and CDR2 is SNEGSKA in the germline V gene (reference sequence). The CDR3 spans 12 residues. CDR3 sequence (DNA): TGCAGTGCTAGAGATATACCGCATGGCTACACCTTC. Its protein is CSARDIPHGYTF.

In its sample, this clonotype was seen many times. V usage is TRBV28 and J usage is TRBJ2-5, with 8 positions matching TRBD1. The trim removed 2 bases at V and 5 bases at J, leaving 1 base unmatched. The CDR3 length is 13 residues. The V gene's germline CDR1 is MDHEN and CDR2 SYDVKM. DNA for the CDR3: TGTGCCAGCAGTTTAGACAGGGGCGAGACCCAGTACTTC. Encoded protein: CASSLDRGETQYF.

This clonotype has a count of ten or more. This may stem from a read error, because a much larger clone lies one nucleotide away. The J gene is TRBJ2-2, the V gene TRBV12-3 or TRBV12-4; the D gene could be TRBD1 or TRBD2 (5 bases each). CDR3 size: 15 residues. CDR3 residues: CASSLRQTNTGELLF. The DNA for the CDR3 is TGTGCCAGCAGTCTGAGACAGACGAACACCGGGGAGCTGCTTTTT.

This chain connects TRBV28 to TRBJ2-7; tentative D call: TRBD2 (6 bases). The V end lost 7 bases, the J end lost 4 bases, and 11 bases lay between the germline ends. The CDR3 covers 12 residues. Germline values: CDR1 MDHEN, CDR2 SYDVKM. CDR3 loop: CASIGGRYEQYF. The CDR3 coding sequence is TGTGCCAGCATCGGGGGAAGGTACGAGCAGTACTTC.

This clonotype was seen only a few times. V usage is TRBV20-1 and J usage is TRBJ2-7, with 8 bases that match TRBD2. The CDR3 extends over 15 amino acids. Germline loops: CDR1 DFQATT, CDR2 SNEGSKA (reference sequence). Unmatched junction bases numbered 12, after V lost 4 bases and J lost 4 bases. In DNA form, the CDR3 reads TGCAGTGCTAACCCCGAGGGTAGCGGGAAGTACGAGCAGTACTTC. It codes for CSANPEGSGKYEQYF.

This rearrangement joins TRBV15 to TRBJ2-5, with 8 bases fitting TRBD2. The CDR3 is 13 residues long. The V segment lost 1 base and the J segment 10 bases; nucleotides outside the gene matches: 5. Germline V gene sequence: CDR1 LNHNV, CDR2 YYDKDF (reference sequence). Here the CDR3 DNA reads TGTGCCACCAGCAGAGGGACTAGCTGGGACCAGTACTTC. It yields the protein CATSRGTSWDQYF.

This clonotype was observed many times. CDR3 bases: TGTGCCAGCAGCTTATGGACCGAGGGTCGGTCTGGAAACACCATATATTTT. This sequence encodes CASSLWTEGRSGNTIYF. The chain uses TRBV11-2 and TRBJ1-3; no clear D gene. This CDR3 is 17 amino acids long. Per the germline V gene, CDR1 is SGHAT and CDR2 is FQNNGV. V shed 2 bases and J shed 1 base, with 15 bases lying between them. Full variable domain (remainder filled in from reference TRBV11-2 and TRBJ1-3): EAGVAQSPRYKIIEKRQSVAFWCNPISGHATLYWYQQILGQGPKLLIQFQNNGVVDDSQLPKDRFSAERLKGVDSTLKIQPAKLEDSAVYLCASSLWTEGRSGNTIYFGEGSWLTVV.

This chain joins TRBV5-1 and TRBJ2-7; D is unresolved. Germline V gives CDR1 SGHRS, CDR2 YFSETQ. The CDR3 is 14 residues long. With 2 bases removed from V and 5 bases from J, the gap between germline ends came to 14 bases. The CDR3 DNA sequence: TGCGCCAGCAGCTTTGGGCGGACGGAGAACGAGCAGTACTTC. The encoded protein is CASSFGRTENEQYF.

This clonotype has at least ten counts. The CDR3 coding sequence is TGCAGTTTGTGGAGGGACAACTACGAGCAGTACTTC. Translation gives CSLWRDNYEQYF. The chain recombines TRBV20-1 with TRBJ2-7; D possibly matches TRBD1 or TRBD2 (6 bases each). The V and J ends lost 8 bases and 3 bases respectively, with 14 bases between them. Germline CDR1 DFQATT, CDR2 SNEGSKA (reference sequence). The CDR3 contains 12 residues.

There are many counts of this clonotype. The V gene is TRBV7-6, the J gene TRBJ2-7; 11 nucleotides align to TRBD2. The CDR3 runs 15 residues. Trimming at V came to 5 bases and at J to 3 bases, leaving 6 bases not matched to a gene. CDR1 is SGHVS and CDR2 is FNYEAQ in the germline V gene. The CDR3 loop reads CASSPLAGALYEQYF. The CDR3 DNA reads as TGTGCCAGCAGCCCACTAGCGGGAGCTCTCTACGAGCAGTACTTC. The full variable domain, rest sourced from reference TRBV7-6 and TRBJ2-7, is GAGVSQSPRYKVTKRGQDVALRCDPISGHVSLYWYRQALGQGPEFLTYFNYEAQQDKSGLPNDRFSAERPEGSISTLTIQRTEQRDSAMYRCASSPLAGALYEQYFGPGTRLTVT.

The V gene is TRBV7-9, the J gene TRBJ1-1; D uncertain. Germline CDR1 and CDR2: SEHNR and FQNEAQ (reference sequence). This CDR3 has 14 amino acids. Deletions cut 1 base from V and 4 bases from J, with 10 bases between. The CDR3, as DNA: TGTGCCAGCAGCTTAGGTTCGACGCGCACTGAAGCTTTCTTT. This sequence encodes CASSLGSTRTEAFF.

On this clonotype: A read error may be the cause here, since a much bigger clone is one base away. The rearrangement links TRBV29-1 to TRBJ2-4; D perhaps matches TRBD1 (6 bases). This CDR3 comprises 15 residues. Germline CDR1 reads SQVTM; CDR2 reads ANQGSEA. As DNA, the CDR3 is TGCTGCGTTGAAGGGGACACCTCCGCCAAAAACATTCAGTACTTC. Its translation is CCVEGDTSAKNIQYF.

The sample holds many counts of this clonotype. V is TRBV7-9 and J is TRBJ2-4; perhaps TRBD2 as D (7 bases). Germline CDR1 and CDR2: SEHNR and FQNEAQ (reference sequence). The CDR3 length is 17 residues. Between the trimmed V and J ends, which lost 4 bases and 0 bases, there was a span of 16 bases. The CDR3 DNA is TGTGCCAGCAGCTCACAGGGAGGGGATCTAGCCAAAAACATTCAGTACTTC. Amino acids: CASSSQGGDLAKNIQYF.

This clonotype was found many times. The genes are TRBV6-2 or TRBV6-3 and TRBJ2-7; TRBD2 matches at 7 bases. The V segment lost 4 bases and the J segment 2 bases; nucleotides outside the gene matches: 8. Looked up from germline, CDR1 is MNHEY and CDR2 is SVGEGT. The CDR3 runs 15 residues. The CDR3: CASSSDGGSAYEQYF. The CDR3 coding sequence is TGTGCCAGCAGTTCCGACGGCGGGAGTGCCTACGAGCAGTACTTC.

The chain is built from TRBV4-3 and TRBJ1-1; perhaps TRBD1 as D (5 bases). Per germline, CDR1 LGHNA and CDR2 YSLEER. CDR3 length equals 12 residues. Trimming took off 5 bases at V and 12 bases at J, with 16 bases between the two ends. CDR3 coding DNA: TGCGCCAGCAGCTCAGAAGGCAGGGTATCTTTCTTT. This gives the protein CASSSEGRVSFF.

The chain uses TRBV28 and TRBJ2-5; 8 bases align to TRBD2. The CDR3 has 15 residues. The V gene end was trimmed by 6 bases and the J gene end by 4 bases; junction bases not matched to a gene: 10. Germline V lookup: CDR1 MDHEN, CDR2 SYDVKM. In nucleotides, the CDR3 is TGTGCCAGCAGATCCAGCGGGGGCGTGTCAGAGACCCAGTACTTC. Translation gives CASRSSGGVSETQYF.

This clonotype was observed many times. J is TRBJ1-2 and V is TRBV20-1, with no clear D. Germline V gene data show CDR1 as DFQATT and CDR2 as SNEGSKA (reference sequence). The CDR3 spans 15 residues. V was cut by 6 bases and J by 4 bases, with 21 bases left in between. The CDR3 DNA reads TGCAGTGCAACGGACGGGTTCTCGGGTGGCTATGGCTACACCTTC. Protein: CSATDGFSGGYGYTF.

This clonotype came up many times. CDR3 DNA: TGTGCCAGCAGTCTTCGGGACAGGGGGCAGAACTACGAGCAGTACTTC. Residues: CASSLRDRGQNYEQYF. The rearrangement joins TRBV28 to TRBJ2-7; 12 nucleotides align to TRBD1. The CDR3 spans 16 residues. V gave up 5 bases and J gave up 3 bases; unmatched junction bases: 8. Germline assignment: CDR1 MDHEN and CDR2 SYDVKM.

This clonotype was seen ten or more times. This chain joins TRBV6-1 and TRBJ1-1; D possibly corresponds to TRBD1 (6 bases). The length of the CDR3 is 13 residues. CDR1 and CDR2 (germline): MNHNS, SASEGT. Trimming shortened V by 6 bases and J by 4 bases, and 12 bases separated the two germline ends. The CDR3 DNA follows: TGTGCCAGCAGAGTTACAGGGACCACTGAAGCTTTCTTT. The encoded protein is CASRVTGTTEAFF.

This clonotype was observed at least ten times. This chain joins TRBV19 and TRBJ1-5, with D possibly TRBD1 on 6 matching bases. V was pared by 6 bases and J by 0 bases, with 12 bases between. This CDR3 is 15 amino acids long. Germline lookup yields CDR1 LNHDA and CDR2 SQIVND (reference sequence). CDR3 in amino acids: CASSSTGSSNQPQHF. In nucleotides, the CDR3 is TGTGCCAGTAGCTCCACAGGGTCTAGCAATCAGCCCCAGCATTTT.

This clonotype appeared many times. The chain employs TRBV3-1 and TRBJ2-5; 8 nucleotides agree with TRBD2. The CDR3 totals 14 residues. Germline CDR1 LGHDT, CDR2 YNNKEL (reference sequence). V gave up 2 bases and J gave up 4 bases; unmatched junction bases: 3. This CDR3 is CASSQRGTRETQYF. CDR3 DNA: TGTGCCAGCAGCCAAAGGGGGACTAGAGAGACCCAGTACTTC.

This clonotype was observed many times. The chain combines TRBV5-1 with TRBJ2-1; D is ambiguous. CDR1 SGHRS and CDR2 YFSETQ come from the germline V gene. Trimming took 2 bases from V and 9 from J, leaving 18 bases between them. The CDR3 length is 15 residues. This CDR3 is CASSFRLAVLGEQFF. In nucleotides, the CDR3 is TGCGCCAGCAGCTTTCGATTGGCGGTGCTGGGTGAGCAGTTCTTC.

This clonotype was seen many times. The CDR3 loop reads CASSLPTGDDSPLHF. CDR3 DNA sequence: TGTGCCAGCAGTTTACCCACAGGGGACGATTCACCCCTCCACTTT. This rearrangement joins TRBV28 to TRBJ1-6; 7 bases are shared with TRBD1. CDR3 length: 15 amino acids. V lost 2 bases, J lost 8 bases, and 6 bases stayed unmatched. Germline lookup yields CDR1 MDHEN and CDR2 SYDVKM.

The genes are TRBV29-1 and TRBJ2-7; 7 bases are a match to TRBD2. Germline-derived CDR1 and CDR2 are SQVTM and ANQGSEA. There are 16 residues in the CDR3. V shed 4 bases and J 1 base; nucleotides not matched to a gene: 13. The CDR3 nucleotides read TGCAGCGTTGGTAGATGGGGGGGGATAACATCCTACGAGCAGTACTTC. Translated: CSVGRWGGITSYEQYF.

This clonotype occurred many times. As DNA, the CDR3 is TGTGCCAGCAGAACAGGAAGCTATGGCTACACCTTC. Translated: CASRTGSYGYTF. V usage is TRBV2 and J usage is TRBJ1-2; D may be TRBD1 (5 bases). This CDR3 has 12 amino acids. V lost 6 bases to trimming and J lost 4 bases, with 9 bases between them. The V gene's germline CDR1 is SNHLY and CDR2 FYNNEI. Complete variable domain (other parts from reference TRBV2 and TRBJ1-2): EPEVTQTPSHQVTQMGQEVILRCVPISNHLYFYWYRQILGQKVEFLVSFYNNEISEKSEIFDDQFSVERPDGSNFTLKIRSTKLEDSAMYFCASRTGSYGYTFGSGTRLTVV.

With regard to this clonotype: This may be a read error, as it is one base from a much larger clone. The chain is built from TRBV12-5 and TRBJ1-1; 9 positions agree with TRBD1. Germline-derived CDR1 and CDR2 are LGHNT and FRNRAP. This CDR3 comprises 15 residues. CDR3 loop: CASGLGTGGYTGAFF. CDR3 bases: TGTGCTAGTGGTTTGGGCACAGGGGGCTACACTGGAGCTTTCTTT.

At least ten counts were recorded for this clonotype. The rearrangement links TRBV29-1 to TRBJ2-4, with TRBD2 identical over 16 bases. CDR3 size: 18 residues. Germline loops: CDR1 SQVTM, CDR2 ANQGSEA. V lost 6 bases to trimming and J lost 0 bases; unmatched junction nucleotides: 8. The CDR3: CSVGTSGRAELAKNIQYF. Here the CDR3 DNA reads TGCAGCGTCGGGACTAGCGGGAGGGCTGAATTAGCCAAAAACATTCAGTACTTC.

At least ten counts were recorded for this clonotype. The V gene is TRBV11-2, the J gene TRBJ2-7; 13 bases align to TRBD2. The trim removed 6 bases at V and 7 bases at J, leaving 9 bases unmatched. The V gene's germline CDR1 is SGHAT and CDR2 FQNNGV. CDR3 length: 15 residues. CDR3 DNA sequence: TGTGCCAGCAGGGAGCGACTAGCGGGAGGCGGGGAGCAGTACTTC. The encoded protein is CASRERLAGGGEQYF.